Detailed here is one T cell receptor (beta chain). Antigen specificity is unknown. The data belong to a study of OX40 agonist ivuxolimab in advanced cancers. Study at large: Ivuxolimab doses were 0.01, 0.1, 0.3, 1.5, 3 or 10 mg/kg every 2 weeks.

Only in-frame clones appear in the TCRdb table, and some are missing; sequencing was by immunoSEQ multiplex PCR. The sample yields about 82,000 clones, around 85% seen once. Trimming took off 2 bases at V and 3 bases at J, with 20 bases between the two ends. This CDR3 is built from 17 residues. Germline V gene data show CDR1 as MRHNA and CDR2 as SNTAGT. The study, taken as a whole, reports: Specificity for antigen went undetermined in the expanded peripheral T cells.

The receptor was derived from an adult with an advanced solid tumor such as melanoma, head and neck, liver or kidney cancer. This sample comprised CD4+ or CD8+ T cells sorted from blood, obtained in a trial of the OX40 agonist ivuxolimab. The V and J genes are TRBV6-4 and TRBJ2-7; the D is unclear. The CDR3 loop is CASSDERGRTLYYEQYF. In nucleotides, the CDR3 is TGTGCCAGCAGTGACGAACGCGGCAGAACGCTATACTACGAGCAGTACTTC.